This TCR beta chain was identified in a study of Graves' ophthalmopathy and Graves' hyperthyroidism (dated by TCRdb to 2017 to 2018). For the wider study: Hyperthyroidism was considered stable if no progression to ophthalmopathy occurred within 18 months of follow-up. In over 5 hyperthyroidism patients, the T-cell repertoire of thyroid tissue was compared with the T-cell repertoire of blood. To explore V-J signatures that separate ophthalmopathy from hyperthyroidism, a discovery set of 95 to 100 patients was enrolled, consisting of fewer than 45 with ophthalmopathy and fewer than 60 with stable hyperthyroidism. In total, approximately 130 blood samples were TCR-sequenced: fewer than 50 ophthalmopathy, some 75 hyperthyroidism and 17 hyperthyroidism-to-ophthalmopathy patients. Following sample collection, hyperthyroidism patients were given methimazole at a starting dose of 30 mg daily, and ophthalmopathy patients were given high-dose intravenous methylprednisolone. To tell Graves' ophthalmopathy apart from Graves' hyperthyroidism, and to predict which patients would progress to ophthalmopathy, the study relied on TCR beta repertoire signatures. The independent validation cohort included about 19 hyperthyroidism patients plus 17 patients who later progressed from hyperthyroidism to ophthalmopathy.

For repertoire sequencing, TCR beta CDR3 regions were amplified from RNA transcripts. HTBI primers and the Qiagen OneStep RT-PCR kit were used in a first-round RT-PCR, which was followed by a second-round multiplex PCR, size selection and purification. Libraries were sequenced paired-end with 100 bp reads on an Illumina HiSeq2000. The study's processing was this. SOAPnuke was used for read processing, and reads with adapters, uncalled bases, a mean Phred below 15, or no exact constant-primer or identifier match were discarded. COPE v1.2.5 was used to merge the high-quality paired reads. Each unique nucleotide sequence was defined as a clonotype, and clonotypes were aligned to IMGT TRB V, D and J references with MiTCR v1.1. Analysis was restricted to V-J combinations with a frequency above 0.0001, which covered 98% to 99.2% of repertoires. For each V-J combination, a TCR clonal expansion and chaos score was defined as F50 clonal expansion divided by the chaos observed in the TCRdist matrix. Features were reduced by Welch's t-statistics and random forest to 10 to 15 V-J combinations, which fed a naive Bayes classifier. The similarity between thyroid and blood repertoires was quantified using the Morisita-Horn index. In-frame beta chains were kept once TCRdb had trimmed the public reads at Q25 with fastp and called clones with MiXCR. Rows merge per CDR3 protein into single entries with the most common DNA and genes. Clone size and V and J calls follow TCRdb, not the original study. The sample table shows 500,000 to 700,000 distinct CDR3 sequences, and 35% to 45% are seen once. The top ten clones comprise 4% to 5% of the sample.

This clonotype came up many times. No cognate antigen has been identified for it. Base quality data are lacking; no much larger clone is found one base away. The hyperthyroidism patients were 18 to 65 years old and newly diagnosed, with a disease duration of less than 2 months. Patients with other autoimmune diseases, uncontrolled infections, pregnancy or lactation were excluded. Clinical symptoms, serum thyroxine, TRAb, thyroid ultrasound and orbital computed tomography formed the basis of the diagnosis. Trizol reagent was used to extract the total RNA, and its quality was then checked on an Agilent 2100 Bioanalyzer. V was cut back by 4 bases and J by 0 bases, leaving a gap of 10 bases between them. Spanning cysteine to phenylalanine, the CDR3 consists of 14 amino acids. CDR3 DNA only is kept here, 42 bases in frame from base 1. The germline V gene gives CDR1 as SGHRS and CDR2 as YFSETQ. Broad study findings and their caveats: Sample size was not predetermined statistically, and investigators were not blinded to group allocation. In validation, the model predicted ophthalmopathy progression with about 70% sensitivity and approximately 78% specificity; 12 predicted patients were CT-confirmed with GO in a median of approximately six months. Most expanded thyroid clonotypes with frequency above 0.001 were also detected in blood, suggesting blood repertoires may reflect the thyroid immune response. In cross-validation, the 13-signature model distinguished ophthalmopathy from stable hyperthyroidism with about 89% sensitivity and roughly 81% specificity, while in the test set the corresponding values were about 79% and 69%.

This receptor was identified in an adult man with Graves' hyperthyroidism. The V gene is TRBV5-1 and the J gene is TRBJ1-2; the D gene is perhaps TRBD1, from 6 matching bases. The sequenced material came from peripheral blood or thyroid tissue (not recorded which). DNA sequence: TGCGCCAGCAGCGAGGACAGAGCTAACTATGGCTACACCTTC. Its coded protein is CASSEDRANYGYTF.